The 28 T cell receptor beta chains given below trace back to one sample, sequenced in a study of glioma-infiltrating T cells (dated by TCRdb to the mid-2010s). The listed sequencing device is Illumina MiSeq. The iRepertoire nested amplicon-rescue multiplex PCR (arm-PCR) platform was used to amplify TCR alpha and beta CDR3 regions from RNA. Using fastp trimming at Q25 and MiXCR clonotype assembly, TCRdb reanalyzed the public sequencing data and kept in-frame beta chains. Rows merge per CDR3 protein into single entries with the most common DNA and genes. The sample table records 9,500 to 15,000 distinct CDR3 sequences; 26% of these occur just once. Jointly, the top ten make up less than 50% of the sample. The sample was glioma tissue, nonneoplastic brain tissue, or PBMCs (not recorded which). The receptor set was obtained from a human donor with low-grade glioma or glioblastoma, undergoing nonglioma brain surgery, or in good health (not recorded which).

Note on this clonotype: This may be a read error: a much more frequent sequence differs by one nucleotide. The V and J genes are TRBV6-4 and TRBJ2-6, with 11 bases fitting TRBD1. In germline, CDR1 is MRHNA, CDR2 SNTAGT. This CDR3 is 17 amino acids long. The CDR3 region is CDSSDGTGGSGANVLTF. In nucleotides, the CDR3 is TGTGACAGCAGTGACGGGACAGGGGGCTCTGGGGCCAACGTCCTGACTTTC.

In its sample, this clonotype was seen many times. This chain uses TRBV6-1 with TRBJ1-5; the match to TRBD1 covers 11 bases. V lost 7 bases to trimming and J lost 0 bases; unmatched junction nucleotides: 11. The CDR3 contains 18 residues. From germline, CDR1 is MNHNS and CDR2 SASEGT. CDR3 sequence: CASTPGQGESYSNQPQHF. DNA for the CDR3: TGTGCCAGCACTCCGGGACAGGGGGAAAGTTATAGCAATCAGCCCCAGCATTTT.

This clonotype was seen a few times. The chain is built from TRBV19 and TRBJ1-5; D gene uncertain. The V end lost 3 bases, the J end lost 5 bases, and 14 bases lay between the germline ends. The CDR3 is 15 amino acids. Per the germline V gene, CDR1 is LNHDA and CDR2 is SQIVND (reference sequence). CDR3 nucleotides: TGTGCCAGTAGTATTGGAGGTTCCGGTTATCAGCCCCAGCATTTT. Translation gives CASSIGGSGYQPQHF.

This chain uses TRBV2 with TRBJ2-7; 9 positions agree with TRBD2. CDR3 length: 13 residues. V gave up 7 bases and J gave up 9 bases; unmatched junction bases: 10. Germline assignment: CDR1 SNHLY and CDR2 FYNNEI. The CDR3 nucleotides are TGTGCCAGCATAATAGCGGGAGTGGACGGGCAGTACTTC. Translating gives CASIIAGVDGQYF. The full variable domain, its missing parts supplied by reference TRBV2 and TRBJ2-7, is EPEVTQTPSHQVTQMGQEVILRCVPISNHLYFYWYRQILGQKVEFLVSFYNNEISEKSEIFDDQFSVERPDGSNFTLKIRSTKLEDSAMYFCASIIAGVDGQYFGPGTRLTVT.

There are many counts of this clonotype. The chain couples TRBV28 to TRBJ2-7; the D gene could be TRBD1 or TRBD2 (5 bases each). Trimming removed 8 bases at V and 0 bases at J, with 14 bases between. This CDR3 region has 14 residues. The germline V gene encodes CDR1 MDHEN and CDR2 SYDVKM. This chain's CDR3 is CASAPVGVSYEQYF. CDR3 nucleotides: TGTGCCAGCGCCCCGGTGGGGGTCTCCTACGAGCAGTACTTC.

This clonotype was seen more than once but under ten times. A junction end diverges from the germline sequence, so it may reflect a read error. The chain carries TRBV2 and TRBJ2-7; D might be TRBD2 (6 bases). The germline V gene encodes CDR1 SNHLY and CDR2 FYNNEI. This CDR3 is built from 15 residues. The CDR3, as DNA: TGTGCCAGCACTGAAAGGGCCGGGAGTTTAGGCGAGCAGTACTTC. It is translated as CASTERAGSLGEQYF. The complete variable domain, with remaining parts taken from reference TRBV2 and TRBJ2-7, reads EPEVTQTPSHQVTQMGQEVILRCVPISNHLYFYWYRQILGQKVEFLVSFYNNEISEKSEIFDDQFSVERPDGSNFTLKIRSTKLEDSAMYFCASTERAGSLGEQYFGPGTRLTVT.

This clonotype showed up many times. The rearrangement joins TRBV20-1 to TRBJ2-2, with D unresolved. The CDR3 covers 14 residues. Deletions cut 0 bases from V and 1 base from J, with 6 bases between. The germline V gene encodes CDR1 DFQATT and CDR2 SNEGSKA (reference sequence). The CDR3 loop reads CSARDARNTGELFF. The CDR3, as DNA: TGCAGTGCTAGAGACGCGAGGAACACCGGGGAGCTGTTTTTT.

This clonotype was counted between two and nine times. This may be a read error, as it is one base from a much larger clone. CDR3 sequence reads: CASRNSRDSQPQHF. CDR3 coding DNA: TGTGCCAGCAGGAACTCAAGGGACAGTCAGCCCCAGCATTTT. The chain recombines TRBV28 with TRBJ1-5; the match to TRBD1 covers 7 bases. This CDR3 is 14 amino acids long. CDR1 MDHEN and CDR2 SYDVKM come from the germline V gene. Trimming cost V 6 bases and J 6 bases; bases outside gene matches: 8.

This clonotype is deemed medium-sized. The chain carries TRBV6-1 and TRBJ2-7; either TRBD1 or TRBD2 may fit D (5 bases each). This CDR3 has 13 residues. Germline lookup yields CDR1 MNHNS and CDR2 SASEGT. Trimming left V 4 bases short and J 3 bases short, with 10 bases between. CDR3 loop: CASSGRGFYEQYF. In DNA, the CDR3 is TGTGCCAGCAGTGGACGGGGCTTCTACGAGCAGTACTTC.

The V call is TRBV20-1, the J call TRBJ2-3; a possible D gene is TRBD2 (6 bases). Germline CDR1 is DFQATT and CDR2 is SNEGSKA (reference sequence). Trimming took off 1 base at V and 2 bases at J, with 13 bases between the two ends. CDR3 length: 15 residues. CDR3 sequence: CSARGPGLITDTQYF. The CDR3 DNA reads as TGCAGTGCTAGAGGGCCGGGACTCATCACAGATACGCAGTATTTT.

This clonotype was observed a handful of times. V gene TRBV7-9 combines with J gene TRBJ1-3; D gene ambiguous. The V and J ends lost 1 base and 7 bases respectively, with 5 bases between them. This CDR3 comprises 12 residues. Germline assignment: CDR1 SEHNR and CDR2 FQNEAQ (reference sequence). For the CDR3, the DNA is TGTGCCAGCAGCTTAGTATTTAACACCATATATTTT. Its protein is CASSLVFNTIYF.

A word on this clonotype: This likely comes from a read error, as the CDR3 has no conserved phenylalanine or tryptophan at its end. The V call is TRBV7-9, the J call TRBJ2-5, with D possibly TRBD2 on 5 matching bases. The CDR3 runs 15 residues. Germline CDR1 reads SEHNR; CDR2 reads FQNEAQ (reference sequence). The germline V and J ends were trimmed by 3 bases and 2 bases, with 13 bases remaining between them. The CDR3 nucleotides read TGTGCCAGCAGCTTTGTATCCGGGGTACAAGAGACCCAGTACTCC. This encodes CASSFVSGVQETQYS.

This clonotype was observed many times. The gene calls are TRBV2 and TRBJ1-4; D gene ambiguous. Per the germline V gene, CDR1 is SNHLY and CDR2 is FYNNEI. CDR3 length equals 13 residues. Trimming took off 6 bases at V and 7 bases at J, with 12 bases between the two ends. CDR3 in amino acids: CASRGRWGEKLFF. DNA of the CDR3: TGTGCCAGCAGAGGGAGGTGGGGTGAAAAACTGTTTTTT.

Note on this clonotype: At one boundary the junction diverges from the germline segment, which might be a read error. The rearrangement joins TRBV2 to TRBJ2-7, with D tentatively TRBD1 or TRBD2 (5 bases each). Germline V gene lookup returns CDR1 SNHLY and CDR2 FYNNEI. The CDR3 has 15 amino acids. The CDR3 region is CACSELGPGFYEQYF. CDR3 sequence (DNA): TGTGCCTGCAGTGAACTGGGACCGGGGTTCTACGAGCAGTACTTC.

The chain recombines TRBV11-1 with TRBJ2-3; TRBD2 agrees at 10 bases. J gave up 4 bases and V 5 bases, and 21 bases lay outside the gene matches. The CDR3 consists of 20 residues. Germline-derived CDR1 and CDR2 are SGHAT and FQDESV (reference sequence). CDR3 protein: CASSGQMDLASGSRSDTQYF. CDR3 bases: TGTGCCAGCAGCGGCCAAATGGATTTGGCTAGCGGGAGTCGGTCAGATACGCAGTATTTT.

A word on this clonotype: With a much larger clone just one base away, this may be a read error. This chain joins TRBV4-1 and TRBJ2-7; no reliable D call. This CDR3 spans 14 amino acids. Germline CDR1 reads MGHRA; CDR2 reads YSYEKL. The CDR3 DNA reads TGCGCCAGCAGCCAATCAATGGTCGGATACGATCAGTACTTC. The encoded protein is CASSQSMVGYDQYF.

About this clonotype: With a much larger clone just one base away, this may be a read error. This chain connects TRBV20-1 to TRBJ1-2; 8 bases align to TRBD1. Germline CDR1 DFQATT, CDR2 SNEGSKA (reference sequence). The junction had 17 bases not matched to a gene; V was cut back by 5 bases and J by 3 bases. This CDR3 region has 17 residues. Written as DNA, the CDR3 is TGCAGTGCTGAAGACGCCGGGACCCAGGGACAGGACTATGGCTACACCTTC. Translating it yields CSAEDAGTQGQDYGYTF.

This clonotype was seen many times. The V call is TRBV3-1, the J call TRBJ1-1; D is undetermined. Trimming stripped 0 bases from V and 7 bases from J, with 9 bases between. In germline, CDR1 is LGHDT, CDR2 YNNKEL (reference sequence). There are 13 residues in the CDR3. The CDR3 DNA reads TGTGCCAGCAGCCAAGATCGTCAGGTTGAAGCTTTCTTT. Protein sequence: CASSQDRQVEAFF.

The rearrangement joins TRBV12-3 or TRBV12-4 to TRBJ1-1; 9 bases line up with TRBD1. V trimming: 4 bases; J trimming: 0 bases; junction bases outside the gene matches: 0. The CDR3 length is 14 residues. CDR3 coding DNA: TGTGCCAGCAGTTGGACAGGGGTGAACACTGAAGCTTTCTTT. Translating it yields CASSWTGVNTEAFF.

The chain recombines TRBV20-1 with TRBJ2-3; D may be TRBD2 (7 bases). The CDR3 spans 16 residues. Between the trimmed V and J ends, which lost 6 bases and 3 bases, there was a span of 22 bases. Germline CDR1 DFQATT, CDR2 SNEGSKA (reference sequence). The DNA of the CDR3 is TGCAGTGCCCGAGAACCCGGGGGGCCGGAAACAGATACGCAGTATTTT. Protein sequence: CSAREPGGPETDTQYF.

Turning to this clonotype: A much larger clone lies a single base off, so this may be a read error. The rearrangement uses TRBV12-3 or TRBV12-4 and TRBJ1-1, with unresolved D. With 6 bases removed from V and 4 bases from J, the gap between germline ends came to 12 bases. The length of the CDR3 is 13 residues. The CDR3 loop reads CASSLNWSTEAFF. In nucleotides, the CDR3 is TGTGCCAGCAGCCTAAATTGGAGCACTGAAGCTTTCTTT.

A remark on this clonotype: A read error is possible here, since a much larger clone lies one base away. The chain employs TRBV7-3 and TRBJ2-1; TRBD1 agrees at 7 bases. Germline assignment: CDR1 SGHTA and CDR2 FQGTGA. After removal of 4 bases from V and 8 bases from J, the junction contained 2 bases not matched to a gene. The CDR3 loop spans 12 amino acids. This CDR3 reads CASSSTGYEQFF. CDR3 DNA: TGTGCCAGCAGCTCGACAGGGTATGAGCAGTTCTTC.

This chain links TRBV29-1 with TRBJ1-1; unclear D gene. This CDR3 is built from 12 residues. Germline V gives CDR1 SQVTM, CDR2 ANQGSEA. Trimming pared 4 bases from V and 3 bases from J, leaving 9 bases between. The CDR3, as DNA: TGCAGCGTTGTACCGAGGGACACTGAAGCTTTCTTT. Encoded protein: CSVVPRDTEAFF. Variable domain in full (rest from reference TRBV29-1 and TRBJ1-1): SAVISQKPSRDICQRGTSLTIQCQVDSQVTMMFWYRQQPGQSLTLIATANQGSEATYESGFVIDKFPISRPNLTFSTLTVSNMSPEDSSIYLCSVVPRDTEAFFGQGTRLTVV.

Regarding this clonotype: One base away lies a much larger clone, so this may be a sequencing read error. The V and J genes are TRBV28 and TRBJ1-2; D call uncertain. The V gene's germline CDR1 is MDHEN and CDR2 SYDVKM. The CDR3 sequence is 13 residues long. CDR3 protein: CAGSFVGTYGYTF. The CDR3 region has the DNA TGTGCCGGCAGTTTTGTGGGAACCTATGGCTACACCTTC.

For this clonotype: This may be a read error, as it is one base from a much larger clone. V gene TRBV7-9 combines with J gene TRBJ2-1; no reliable D call. The CDR3 loop spans 8 amino acids. Trimming cost V 6 bases and J 14 bases, with 5 bases left between them. The V gene's germline CDR1 is SEHNR and CDR2 FQNEAQ (reference sequence). In DNA, the CDR3 is TGTGCCAGCAGTCCTAAGTTCTTC. It translates to CASSPKFF.

The rearrangement uses TRBV5-8 and TRBJ1-5; 9 positions agree with TRBD1. The V gene's germline CDR1 is SGHTS and CDR2 YDEGEE. V trimming: 4 bases; J trimming: 7 bases; junction bases outside the gene matches: 9. CDR3 length: 15 residues. The CDR3 here is CASSPRGQGRQPQHF. DNA for the CDR3: TGTGCCAGCAGCCCAAGAGGACAGGGGCGGCAGCCCCAGCATTTT.

This clonotype showed up just once. This may arise from a read error, as a much more abundant clone is one base away. V usage is TRBV16 and J usage is TRBJ1-1; D uncertain. The CDR3 runs 12 residues. The germline V gene has CDR1 KGHSY and CDR2 FQNENV. V lost 1 base and J lost 10, with 10 bases in between. CDR3 loop: CASSQLREVAFF. DNA of the CDR3: TGTGCCAGCAGCCAATTGCGGGAAGTAGCTTTCTTT.

By share, this clonotype ranks as medium-sized. The chain carries TRBV27 and TRBJ1-1; 8 bases match TRBD1. Trimming at V came to 2 bases and at J to 1 base, leaving 3 bases not matched to a gene. The CDR3 length is 15 residues. Germline V gene lookup returns CDR1 MNHEY and CDR2 SMNVEV (reference sequence). In nucleotides, the CDR3 is TGTGCCAGCAGTTTAAACAGGGGGTCGAACACTGAAGCTTTCTTT. It translates to CASSLNRGSNTEAFF.